The 24 T cell receptor beta chains given below trace back to one sample, sequenced in a study of blood T cell repertoires in COVID-19. Sequenced by immunoSEQ multiplex PCR; TCRdb stores in-frame clones only, minus some. The table lists some 330,000 clones, just under 90% of them singletons. What was sequenced was peripheral blood. These receptors were taken from a woman in her twenties or thirties with COVID-19, enrolled during active disease.

This clone was seen once. V usage is TRBV4-1 and J usage is TRBJ2-1, with TRBD2 matching 8 bases. Germline CDR1 is MGHRA and CDR2 is YSYEKL. The CDR3 sequence is 16 residues long. V shed 4 bases and J 2 bases; nucleotides not matched to a gene: 7. The CDR3 protein is CASSRQRGRTYNEQFF. The CDR3 nucleotides are TGCGCCAGCAGCCGTCAGCGGGGGCGAACCTACAATGAGCAGTTCTTC.

J is TRBJ1-1 and V is TRBV19; no clear D. V lost 5 bases, J lost 6 bases, and 13 bases lay in between. This CDR3 spans 13 amino acids. Germline V CDR1 and CDR2: LNHDA, SQIVND (reference sequence). CDR3 in amino acids: CASSSLTGAEAFF. Written as DNA, the CDR3 is TGTGCCAGTAGTTCCCTAACCGGTGCTGAAGCTTTCTTT.

The chain couples TRBV7-9 to TRBJ1-6, with unresolved D. The CDR3 extends over 16 amino acids. Germline V lookup: CDR1 SEHNR, CDR2 FQNEAQ (reference sequence). V dropped 5 bases and J dropped 0 bases, with 11 bases sitting between them. CDR3 nucleotide sequence: TGTGCCAGCAGCCTCGGTGGTCCCTCCTATAATTCACCCCTCCACTTT. This codes for CASSLGGPSYNSPLHF.

The chain is built from TRBV28 and TRBJ2-7, with TRBD1 identical over 8 bases. Germline lookup yields CDR1 MDHEN and CDR2 SYDVKM. V shed 6 bases, J shed 0 bases, and the junction held 19 bases outside the gene matches. This CDR3 spans 19 amino acids. The CDR3 nucleotides are TGTGCCAGCAGCCGGCTCCCATTTCGGACAGGGAAAGGCTCCTACGAGCAGTACGTC. It specifies CASSRLPFRTGKGSYEQYV.

V gene TRBV18 combines with J gene TRBJ2-7; 9 bases align to TRBD1. The ends lost 4 bases at V and 4 bases at J; junction bases unmatched: 5. Germline V CDR1 and CDR2: KGHSH, LQKENI. CDR3 length equals 14 residues. This CDR3 is CASSQGQGLYEQYV. In DNA, the CDR3 is TGTGCCAGCTCACAGGGACAGGGTCTATACGAGCAGTACGTC.

The V and J genes are TRBV7-9 and TRBJ2-7; D is perhaps TRBD1 (6 bases). The V gene's germline CDR1 is SEHNR and CDR2 FQNEAQ (reference sequence). The CDR3 spans 15 residues. Trimming took 1 base from V and 1 from J, leaving 11 bases between them. The CDR3: CASSLGWGQSYEQYF. In nucleotides, the CDR3 is TGTGCCAGCAGCTTAGGATGGGGACAATCCTACGAGCAGTACTTC.

J is TRBJ1-2 and V is TRBV11-2; TRBD1 aligns across 8 bases. V lost 5 bases, J lost 5 bases, and 4 bases stayed unmatched. CDR3 length: 13 amino acids. Germline CDR1 SGHAT, CDR2 FQNNGV. DNA for the CDR3: TGTGCCAGCAGCATAGGACAGGGTTATGGCTACACCTTC. Translating gives CASSIGQGYGYTF.

This clone was observed a handful of times. The chain carries TRBV5-1 and TRBJ1-2; possible D gene TRBD1, 6 bases. V was pared by 0 bases and J by 6 bases, with 12 bases between. This CDR3 spans 14 amino acids. Germline V CDR1 and CDR2: SGHRS, YFSETQ. The DNA of the CDR3 is TGCGCCAGCAGCTTGGAGTGGGGGGGCAATGGCTACACCTTC. Protein sequence: CASSLEWGGNGYTF.

J is TRBJ1-6 and V is TRBV13, with D maybe TRBD1 (6 bases). Germline V CDR1 and CDR2: PRHDT, FYEKMQ (reference sequence). The ends were cut back, 5 bases at V and 4 bases at J, with 21 bases in the middle. The CDR3 contains 18 residues. The CDR3 loop is CASSLRGASRGYNSPLHF. CDR3 bases: TGTGCCAGCAGCCTACGGGGGGCGTCGAGGGGTTATAATTCACCCCTCCACTTT.

The chain couples TRBV2 to TRBJ1-2, with a tentative D call TRBD1 (5 bases). The V and J ends lost 4 bases and 6 bases respectively, with 18 bases between them. This CDR3 contains 15 residues. In germline, CDR1 is SNHLY, CDR2 FYNNEI. As DNA, the CDR3 is TGTGCCAGCAGTGCCCTCAGGGATACGGTTCATGGCTACACCTTC. Encoded protein: CASSALRDTVHGYTF.

The rearrangement uses TRBV3-1 (or the pseudogene TRBV3-2) and TRBJ1-3; D gene unclear. V lost 0 bases, J lost 0 bases, and 6 bases lay in between. Germline V gene lookup returns CDR1 LGHDT and CDR2 YNNKEL (reference sequence). The CDR3 runs to 15 residues. The CDR3 coding sequence is TGTGCCAGCAGCCAAGACAGACTCTCTGGAAACACCATATATTTT. It is translated as CASSQDRLSGNTIYF.

The rearrangement joins TRBV10-3 to TRBJ1-1, with D possibly TRBD1 on 5 matching bases. Germline V CDR1 and CDR2: ENHRY, SYGVKD. This CDR3 has 13 residues. V dropped 7 bases and J dropped 7 bases, with 16 bases sitting between them. Here the CDR3 DNA reads TGTGCCATCAAGGCGCAGGGTACCCTTGAAGCTTTCTTT. It translates to CAIKAQGTLEAFF.

This clone was found once. V usage is TRBV6-5 and J usage is TRBJ2-5, with 11 bases matching TRBD1. CDR3 length equals 14 residues. With V trimmed by 6 bases and J by 5 bases, 5 bases remained unmatched. CDR1 and CDR2 from the germline V gene are MNHEY and SVGAGI. The CDR3 protein is CASSRDRGWETQYF. The CDR3 DNA sequence: TGTGCCAGCAGCCGGGACAGGGGGTGGGAGACCCAGTACTTC.

The chain joins TRBV30 to TRBJ2-5, with D possibly TRBD1 on 6 matching bases. The germline V gene encodes CDR1 GTSNPN and CDR2 SVGIG (reference sequence). The length of the CDR3 is 13 residues. V was clipped by 7 bases and J by 2 bases, with 14 bases between them. CDR3 DNA sequence: TGTGCCTCTTCGACAGGAGTTCAAGAGACCCAGTACTTC. Translated: CASSTGVQETQYF.

V is TRBV5-1 and J is TRBJ2-2, with 8 bases lining up with TRBD2. The CDR3 sequence is 15 residues long. Germline loops: CDR1 SGHRS, CDR2 YFSETQ. Trimming at V came to 7 bases and at J to 4 bases, leaving 9 bases not matched to a gene. Written as DNA, the CDR3 is TGCGCCAGCCGGGGGGGCACTCCATTCACCGGGGAGCTGTTTTTT. It is translated as CASRGGTPFTGELFF.

This clone is a singleton in its sample. The rearrangement uses TRBV5-1 and TRBJ2-1, with 12 bases matching TRBD2. Trimming took 6 bases from V and 3 from J; bases not matched to a gene: 1. Germline CDR1 is SGHRS and CDR2 is YFSETQ. The CDR3 sequence is 14 residues long. The CDR3 here is CASKLAGGYNEQFF. In DNA, the CDR3 is TGCGCCAGCAAACTAGCGGGGGGCTACAATGAGCAGTTCTTC. Supplemented by reference TRBV5-1 and TRBJ2-1, the full variable domain reads KAGVTQTPRYLIKTRGQQVTLSCSPISGHRSVSWYQQTPGQGLQFLFEYFSETQRNKGNFPGRFSGRQFSNSRSEMNVSTLELGDSALYLCASKLAGGYNEQFFGPGTRLTVL.

CDR3 sequence: CATSDRGQNYGYTF. The CDR3 bases are TGTGCCACCAGTGATAGGGGACAGAACTATGGCTACACCTTC. V usage is TRBV24-1 and J usage is TRBJ1-2, with TRBD1 matching over 7 bases. Germline V gene data show CDR1 as KGHDR and CDR2 as SFDVKD. V trimming: 3 bases; J trimming: 2 bases; junction bases outside the gene matches: 2. The CDR3 runs 14 residues.

The V and J genes are TRBV14 and TRBJ2-1; D uncertain. V dropped 1 base and J dropped 4 bases, with 5 bases sitting between them. The CDR3 has 13 amino acids. The V gene's germline CDR1 is SGHDN and CDR2 FVKESK. In DNA, the CDR3 is TGTGCCAGCAGCCAAGTACGGTACAATGAGCAGTTCTTC. It specifies CASSQVRYNEQFF.

The rearrangement links TRBV5-4 to TRBJ1-2; D unresolved. The germline V gene has CDR1 SGHNT and CDR2 YYREEE (reference sequence). The CDR3 has 11 residues. V lost 7 bases and J 5 bases, leaving 9 bases between the germline ends. The CDR3 loop reads CASLGIYGYTF. The CDR3 DNA reads TGTGCCAGCCTCGGGATTTATGGCTACACCTTC.

The chain uses TRBV12-3 or TRBV12-4 and TRBJ1-2; D is undetermined. V lost 3 bases to trimming and J lost 4 bases, with 9 bases between them. The CDR3 covers 13 residues. The CDR3 DNA is TGTGCCAGCAGTTTCAGGTCGGCCTATGGCTACACCTTC. It translates to CASSFRSAYGYTF.

The chain joins TRBV10-3 to TRBJ1-3; possibly TRBD1 for D (5 bases). CDR1 is ENHRY and CDR2 is SYGVKD in the germline V gene. The V end was cut by 6 bases, the J end by 0 bases, with 9 bases between. The CDR3 runs to 14 residues. The CDR3 bases are TGTGCCATCAGGGGACTCTACTCTGGAAACACCATATATTTT. Translated: CAIRGLYSGNTIYF.

This chain links TRBV2 with TRBJ2-7; TRBD2 agrees at 11 bases. V gave up 4 bases and J gave up 4 bases; unmatched junction bases: 0. CDR3 length equals 13 residues. Per the germline V gene, CDR1 is SNHLY and CDR2 is FYNNEI. The CDR3 DNA follows: TGTGCCAGCAGTGCTAGCGGGGGGTACGAGCAGTACTTC. As protein: CASSASGGYEQYF.

The count of this clone is one. CDR3 residues: CASSPLSGTGDFYGYTF. The CDR3 nucleotides read TGTGCCAGCAGCCCCCTAAGCGGGACAGGGGATTTTTATGGCTACACCTTC. The chain couples TRBV7-9 to TRBJ1-2, with 10 bases lining up with TRBD1. Germline lookup yields CDR1 SEHNR and CDR2 FQNEAQ (reference sequence). With 5 bases clipped from V and 5 bases from J, the junction kept 14 bases outside the gene matches. CDR3 size: 17 residues.

The V gene is TRBV19, the J gene TRBJ1-4, with 8 bases identical to TRBD1. The CDR3 length is 17 residues. CDR1 and CDR2 from the germline V gene are LNHDA and SQIVND (reference sequence). The ends lost 4 bases at V and 3 bases at J; junction bases unmatched: 10. The DNA for the CDR3 is TGTGCCAGTAGTAGGTGGGACAGGATCTCAGCTAATGAAAAACTGTTTTTT. Translation: CASSRWDRISANEKLFF.